What follows is one T cell receptor (beta chain) and its context. What it recognizes is unknown. This entry comes from a study of tumor and adjacent non-tumor tissue in lung cancer. Study-level information: Patients comprised eleven to twelve adenocarcinoma, a couple of squamous cell carcinoma and 1 small cell lung cancer. Around 4.5 million productive TCRbeta reads were obtained per sample on average. General study results and limits: Significantly higher TCR diversity was found in tumor than normal lung.

This CDR3 is 15 amino acids long. The germline V gene has CDR1 SGHAT and CDR2 FQDESV (reference sequence). Three rounds of nested PCR, following a modified ARM-PCR protocol, produced the TCRbeta library. TCRdb reprocessed the multiplex PCR reads via MiXCR and lists one record per CDR3 protein. The sample has approximately 77,000 distinct CDR3 sequences; roughly 80% are singletons. RNA was extracted from bulk tissue without any cell sorting. This non-tumor lung sample came from over 3 cm beyond the tumor edge. The sequence was obtained from a man in his 60s with non-small cell lung cancer. This chain joins TRBV11-1 and TRBJ2-5; tentatively, D is TRBD1 (6 bases). Sequenced input: distant non-tumor lung tissue. CDR3 nucleotide sequence: TGTGCAGGCAGCTTAAACGGACAGAACCAAGAGACCCAGTACTTC. Translated: CAGSLNGQNQETQYF.